Here is one T cell receptor (beta chain) with its context. Its antigen is not identified. The data belong to a study of cytomegalovirus exposure and HLA in healthy donors. Study background: The 120 or so validation repertoires used a platform that matched the one used for the approximately 670 first-cohort repertoires, as a later analysis reported. General study points: Reportedly, cytomegalovirus status was diagnosed with high sensitivity and specificity. The finding came from a later analysis; first-cohort TCR clusters tended to co-occur in the roughly 110 validation repertoires.

TCRdb keeps only in-frame clones here, not all; method: immunoSEQ multiplex PCR. Here the sample spans 250,000 to 300,000 clones, 85% to 90% being singletons. CDR3 length: 15 amino acids. CDR1 and CDR2 (germline): SGHTA, FQGNSA. V was cut by 5 bases and J by 0 bases, with 10 bases left in between. This TCR came from a woman aged 18-29 years in good health and CMV-seronegative. The material sequenced was PBMCs. The chain links TRBV7-2 to TRBJ2-2, with D maybe TRBD2 (6 bases). The CDR3 protein is CASSPGLTNTGELFF. DNA of the CDR3: TGTGCCAGCAGCCCCGGACTAACGAACACCGGGGAGCTGTTTTTT.